These 7 T cell receptor beta chains came from one sample sequenced in a study of identical twins (dated by TCRdb to 2016 to 2018). The library relied on 5' RACE. Sequenced on an Illumina HiSeq 2000. The raw public reads went through TCRdb reprocessing: fastp at Q25, MiXCR clone calling, in-frame beta chains kept. Each entry merges the rows of one CDR3 protein and shows their most common DNA and genes. The sample includes about 530,000 distinct CDR3 sequences, with 12% to 15% observed a single time. The top ten clonotypes cover nearly 0.45% of the sample. The same specimen was also included in a second study, on yellow fever vaccine responses in identical twins.

Sequencing was performed on CD4+ T cells sorted from blood. The receptors here all came from a woman aged 18 to 35 in good health.

This clonotype was seen a few times. This rearrangement joins TRBV12-3 or TRBV12-4 to TRBJ2-4; D not certain. Trimming took off 5 bases at V and 0 bases at J, with 8 bases between the two ends. The CDR3 runs to 14 residues. CDR3 bases: TGTGCCAGCAGTACACTACTAGCCAAAAACATTCAGTACTTC. It is translated as CASSTLLAKNIQYF.

This clonotype was seen a handful of times. V and J are TRBV6-2 or TRBV6-3 and TRBJ2-1; 10 nucleotides line up with TRBD2. The V and J ends lost 5 bases and 8 bases, in that order; junction bases with no gene match: 3. The CDR3 has 13 residues. Germline values: CDR1 MNHEY, CDR2 SVGEGT. The CDR3, as DNA: TGTGCCAGCAGTAGGACTAGCGGAGATGAGCAGTTCTTC. Translated, it gives CASSRTSGDEQFF.

This clonotype was detected a few times. Here the CDR3 DNA reads TGTGCCAGCAGCTCCGGGACAGGGGTGGATATCTACGAGCAGTACGTC. This codes for CASSSGTGVDIYEQYV. V is TRBV5-6 and J is TRBJ2-7; TRBD1 agrees at 10 bases. The germline V gene encodes CDR1 SGHDT and CDR2 YYEEEE. After removal of 3 bases from V and 3 bases from J, the junction contained 9 bases not matched to a gene. The CDR3 covers 16 residues.

This clonotype has only a few counts. The chain carries TRBV24-1 and TRBJ2-1; D possibly corresponds to TRBD1 (6 bases). Trimming shortened V by 1 base and J by 3 bases, and 15 bases separated the two germline ends. This CDR3 has 17 residues. The V gene's germline CDR1 is KGHDR and CDR2 SFDVKD. In nucleotides, the CDR3 is TGTGCCACCAGTGATTTTGGTAGAGGGGGATTCTACAATGAGCAGTTCTTC. Translating gives CATSDFGRGGFYNEQFF.

The chain is built from TRBV5-5 and TRBJ2-2, with D possibly being TRBD2 (6 bases). Deletions cut 4 bases from V and 2 bases from J, with 9 bases between. Germline values: CDR1 SGHKS, CDR2 YYEKEE (reference sequence). The CDR3 loop spans 14 amino acids. The CDR3 bases are TGTGCCAGCAGCATGGGACTTAACACCGGGGAGCTGTTTTTT. Protein sequence: CASSMGLNTGELFF.

This sequence joins TRBV6-1 and TRBJ2-6; tentative D call: TRBD1 (6 bases). This CDR3 has 15 residues. With 7 bases removed from V and 0 bases from J, the gap between germline ends came to 10 bases. In germline, CDR1 is MNHNS, CDR2 SASEGT. The CDR3 sequence is CASTRTVSGANVLTF. In DNA form, the CDR3 reads TGTGCCAGCACGAGGACAGTCTCTGGGGCCAACGTCCTGACTTTC.

This chain connects TRBV7-9 to TRBJ1-1; D is unresolved. The length of the CDR3 is 10 residues. Germline V gene lookup returns CDR1 SEHNR and CDR2 FQNEAQ (reference sequence). V shed 5 bases and J shed 11 bases, with 9 bases lying between them. CDR3 sequence: CASSIPGAFF. In DNA form, the CDR3 reads TGTGCCAGCAGCATTCCCGGGGCTTTCTTT.